The 7 T cell receptor beta chains below all came from one sample that was sequenced in a study of T cell responses to AZD1222 COVID-19 vaccine. Clones were sequenced by immunoSEQ multiplex PCR, and TCRdb holds only the in-frame ones, with some missing. This sample has about 64,000 clones; just over 90% occur once, and the top ten carry roughly 6.3%. Sequenced here: peripheral blood, sampled 28 days after the second dose of the MenACWY control vaccine. The receptors come from an adult who received the MenACWY meningococcal vaccine as a control.

The chain carries TRBV5-4 and TRBJ1-1; D gene ambiguous. The V end was cut by 3 bases, the J end by 0 bases, with 9 bases between. This CDR3 is 14 amino acids long. The germline V gene has CDR1 SGHNT and CDR2 YYREEE (reference sequence). The CDR3 is CASSSPTVNTEAFF. The CDR3 nucleotides read TGTGCCAGCAGCTCCCCTACAGTGAACACTGAAGCTTTCTTT.

The V gene is TRBV28, the J gene TRBJ2-1; D assignment may be TRBD1 or TRBD2 (6 bases each). CDR1 is MDHEN, CDR2 SYDVKM, per germline. V was cut by 5 bases and J by 3 bases, with 17 bases left in between. This CDR3 comprises 16 residues. CDR3 sequence reads: CASSLITGGLYNEQFF. CDR3 nucleotides: TGTGCCAGCAGTCTGATAACCGGGGGCCTCTACAATGAGCAGTTCTTC.

The chain has TRBV7-3 and TRBJ2-3, with D hard to call. V shed 5 bases and J shed 0 bases, with 12 bases lying between them. The CDR3 is made up of 15 amino acids. Germline CDR1 and CDR2: SGHTA and FQGTGA. Written as DNA, the CDR3 is TGTGCCAGCAGCCGCCAACCCCTTAGCACAGATACGCAGTATTTT. This translates into CASSRQPLSTDTQYF.

The CDR3 nucleotides are TGTGCCAGCTCCGTCCCCCCTCCCACAGGTTTCCACGAGCAGTACTTC. This gives the protein CASSVPPPTGFHEQYF. This sequence joins TRBV28 and TRBJ2-7; TRBD1 might be the D (5 bases). This CDR3 region has 16 residues. The germline V gene has CDR1 MDHEN and CDR2 SYDVKM. The germline V and J ends were trimmed by 8 bases and 5 bases, with 25 bases remaining between them. Combining the CDR3 with reference TRBV28 and TRBJ2-7 gives the whole variable domain DVKVTQSSRYLVKRTGEKVFLECVQDMDHENMFWYRQDPGLGLRLIYFSYDVKMKEKGDIPEGYSVSREKKERFSLILESASTNQTSMYLCASSVPPPTGFHEQYFGPGTRLTVT.

The chain couples TRBV12-3 or TRBV12-4 to TRBJ2-1, with unresolved D. Trimming removed 1 base at V and 6 bases at J, with 4 bases between. CDR3 length: 12 residues. The CDR3: CASSLDGNEQFF. CDR3 nucleotide sequence: TGTGCCAGCAGTTTAGATGGCAATGAGCAGTTCTTC.

The genes are TRBV7-9 and TRBJ1-4; 8 nucleotides agree with TRBD1. Germline V lookup: CDR1 SEHNR, CDR2 FQNEAQ (reference sequence). The V gene end was trimmed by 4 bases and the J gene end by 7 bases; junction bases not matched to a gene: 5. The length of the CDR3 is 14 residues. CDR3 nucleotide sequence: TGTGCCAGCAGCTCCGGGACAGGAACTGAAAAACTGTTTTTT. The encoded protein is CASSSGTGTEKLFF.

This clone appeared a single time. The rearrangement uses TRBV5-1 and TRBJ2-1, with D perhaps TRBD2 (6 bases). The CDR3 length is 14 residues. The ends were cut back, 5 bases at V and 8 bases at J, with 17 bases in the middle. Per germline, CDR1 SGHRS and CDR2 YFSETQ. The CDR3 region has the DNA TGCGCCAGCAGTCCCGGGACTCCCAATGATGAGCAGTTCTTC. This sequence encodes CASSPGTPNDEQFF.